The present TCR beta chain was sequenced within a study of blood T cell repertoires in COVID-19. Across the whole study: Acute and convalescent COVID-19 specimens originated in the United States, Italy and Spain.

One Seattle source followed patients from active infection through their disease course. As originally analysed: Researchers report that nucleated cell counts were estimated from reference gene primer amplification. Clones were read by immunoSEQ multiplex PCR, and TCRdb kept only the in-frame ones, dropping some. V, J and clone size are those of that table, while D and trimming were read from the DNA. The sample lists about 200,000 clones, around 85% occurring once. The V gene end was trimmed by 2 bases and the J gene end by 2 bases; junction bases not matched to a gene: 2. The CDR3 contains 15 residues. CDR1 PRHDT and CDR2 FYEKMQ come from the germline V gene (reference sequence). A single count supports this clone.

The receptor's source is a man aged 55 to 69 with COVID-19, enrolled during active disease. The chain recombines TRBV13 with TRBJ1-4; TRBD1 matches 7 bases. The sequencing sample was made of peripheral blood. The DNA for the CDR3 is TGTGCCAGCAGCTTAAGGGGGCCTACTAATGAAAAACTGTTTTTT. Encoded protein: CASSLRGPTNEKLFF. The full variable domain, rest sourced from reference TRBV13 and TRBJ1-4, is AAGVIQSPRHLIKEKRETATLKCYPIPRHDTVYWYQQGPGQDPQFLISFYEKMQSDKGSIPDRFSAQQFSDYHSELNMSSLELGDSALYFCASSLRGPTNEKLFFGSGTQLSVL.